The following is a T cell receptor (beta chain) sequence with its context. Its antigen is not known. V lost 3 bases and J lost 0, with 18 bases in between. Germline V gene data show CDR1 as SGHDT and CDR2 as YYEEEE. The CDR3 runs 17 residues. This sample is part of a study of blood T cells in healthy people across ages. As for the study in general: T cells yielded about one barcoded beta molecule per two cells through template switching.

Findings of the study overall: Diversity of TCR beta per million T cells declined in a roughly linear way with age. The study found more naive CD4+ cells and higher diversity in long-lived than aged donors.

A second PCR, run for about 7 to 11 cycles, used a sample-barcoded 5' primer plus a J-beta primer mix. TCRdb reprocessed the 5' RACE reads via MiXCR and lists one record per CDR3 protein. In the table there are about a million distinct CDR3 sequences, approximately 38% of which are singletons. The clonotype comes from a man younger than 30 in good health. J is TRBJ1-1 and V is TRBV5-6, with D unclear. The sample consisted of blood. CDR3: CASSSGGSGFMNTEAFF. The CDR3 nucleotides read TGTGCCAGCAGCTCAGGAGGTTCGGGGTTCATGAACACTGAAGCTTTCTTT.